Listed below are T cell receptor beta chains from one sample, sequenced in a study of OX40 agonist ivuxolimab in advanced cancers. Using immunoSEQ multiplex PCR, the repertoire was profiled, and TCRdb retains in-frame clones only, with some absent. The sample yields roughly 26,000 clones, approximately 89% seen once. The sequencing here drew on CD4+ or CD8+ T cells sorted from blood, taken in a trial of the OX40 agonist ivuxolimab. The source is an adult with an advanced solid tumor such as melanoma, head and neck, liver or kidney cancer. The CDR3 runs from the conserved cysteine through the conserved F or W. A D gene is named only where the DNA matches it firmly. Clone size is not always given. Where it is, it says once, few, many or a class for expanded clones.

- | TRBJ2-5 | TRBV5-6 | - | CASSLGFNREETQYF | TGTGCCAGCAGCTTGGGCTTTAACAGGGAGGAGACCCAGTACTTC
- | TRBJ2-7 | TRBV7-9 | TRBD1 | CASSLGATGHEQYF | TGTGCCAGCAGCTTAGGGGCGACAGGGCACGAGCAGTACTTC
- | TRBJ2-4 | TRBV7-6 | - | CASSADLEGIQYF | TGTGCCAGCAGCGCGGACCTAGAGGGTATTCAGTACTTC
- | TRBJ2-7 | TRBV5-4 | - | CASSKSGLGEQYF | TGTGCCAGCAGCAAGTCCGGGCTTGGGGAGCAGTACTTC
- | TRBJ2-3 | TRBV6-5 | - | CASSLEEGDTQYF | TGTGCCAGCAGCCTCGAGGAGGGAGATACGCAGTATTTT
- | TRBJ1-4 | TRBV7-9 | - | CASSRGDYNEKLFF | TGTGCCAGCAGCAGGGGCGACTATAATGAAAAACTGTTTTTT
- | TRBJ2-5 | TRBV7-3 | TRBD1 | CASSPGTGVTETQYF | TGTGCCAGCAGCCCCGGGACAGGGGTGACGGAGACCCAGTACTTC
- | TRBJ2-5 | TRBV2 | - | CASTWDLQETQYF | TGTGCCAGCACATGGGACTTACAAGAGACCCAGTACTTC
- | TRBJ2-3 | TRBV10-3 | - | CAIENQGGGPDTQYF | TGTGCCATCGAGAACCAGGGGGGCGGACCAGATACGCAATATTTT
- | TRBJ2-3 | TRBV6-4 | - | CASSVGLYTDTQYF | TGTGCCAGCAGTGTAGGACTATACACAGATACGCAGTATTTT
- | TRBJ2-1 | TRBV5-1 | - | CASSPGDRPDGKRAVF | TGCGCCAGCAGCCCCGGCGACAGGCCCGACGGCAAAAGAGCGGTCTTC
once | TRBJ2-6 | TRBV19 | - | CASSILGPGANVLTF | TGTGCCAGTAGTATATTAGGTCCTGGGGCCAACGTCCTGACTTTC
once | TRBJ2-7 | TRBV6-6 | - | CASSPRDEQYF | TGTGCCAGCAGCCCCAGGGACGAGCAGTACTTC
once | TRBJ2-3 | TRBV5-4 | TRBD1 | CASSSRDRYTDTQYF | TGTGCCAGCAGCTCCCGGGACAGGTACACAGATACGCAGTATTTT
- | TRBJ2-5 | TRBV6-6 | - | CASTPKGRETQYF | TGTGCCAGCACCCCCAAGGGGAGGGAGACCCAGTACTTC
- | TRBJ2-7 | TRBV10-2 | - | CASSEQAVSSYEQYF | TGCGCCAGCAGTGAGCAAGCGGTGAGCTCCTACGAGCAGTACTTC
- | TRBJ1-2 | TRBV7-2 | TRBD1 | CASSPDRGYGYTF | TGTGCCAGCAGCCCCGACAGGGGTTATGGCTACACCTTC
- | TRBJ1-5 | TRBV4-2 | TRBD1 | CASDPGGGQPQHF | TGTGCCAGCGACCCAGGGGGGGGACAGCCCCAGCATTTT
- | TRBJ2-7 | TRBV4-2 | - | CASSQEKVGLSAYEQYF | TGTGCCAGCAGCCAAGAGAAGGTGGGCCTTTCGGCCTACGAGCAGTACTTC
- | TRBJ1-4 | TRBV11-2 | - | CASSPTANRNEKLFF | TGTGCCAGCAGCCCCACAGCAAATCGTAATGAAAAACTGTTTTTT
few | TRBJ2-6 | TRBV5-1 | - | CASSSAVGANVLTF | TGCGCCAGCAGCTCGGCGGTTGGGGCCAACGTCCTGACTTTC
- | TRBJ2-3 | TRBV30 | - | CAWRGGADTQYF | TGTGCCTGGAGGGGAGGCGCCGATACGCAGTATTTT
- | TRBJ2-4 | TRBV11-2 | - | CASSLVSTPENIQYF | TGTGCCAGCAGCTTAGTCTCGACGCCTGAAAACATTCAGTACTTC
- | TRBJ2-7 | TRBV7-2 | - | CASSFGQIYEQYF | TGTGCCAGCAGCTTCGGACAGATCTACGAGCAGTACTTC
- | TRBJ2-7 | TRBV7-2 | - | CASSTRDPYEQYF | TGTGCCAGCAGCACACGGGACCCCTACGAGCAGTACTTC
- | TRBJ1-2 | TRBV6-5 | TRBD1 | CASRRQGPNYGYTF | TGTGCCAGCAGACGACAGGGGCCTAACTATGGCTACACCTTC
- | TRBJ2-7 | TRBV7-9 | - | CASSPSNYEQYF | TGTGCCAGCAGCCCTAGCAACTACGAGCAGTACTTC
- | TRBJ2-5 | TRBV11-3 | - | CASSLPSRPGWDETQYF | TGTGCCAGCAGCTTGCCCTCCCGGCCGGGTTGGGATGAGACCCAGTACTTC
- | TRBJ1-1 | TRBV10-1 | - | CASQASLNTEAFF | TGCGCCAGCCAGGCCAGCTTGAACACTGAAGCTTTCTTT
- | TRBJ2-7 | TRBV7-2 | - | CASSPEGRLSSYEQYF | TGTGCCAGCAGCCCCGAAGGCCGGCTGAGCTCCTACGAGCAGTACTTC
- | TRBJ1-5 | TRBV7-2 | - | CASSLGRDQPQHF | TGTGCCAGCAGCTTAGGTAGGGATCAGCCCCAGCATTTT
- | TRBJ2-1 | TRBV5-1 | TRBD2 | CASSSGVSSYNEQFF | TGCGCCAGCAGTAGCGGGGTGAGTTCCTACAATGAGCAGTTCTTC
- | TRBJ2-7 | TRBV5-6 | - | CASSYARGQGGEVEQYF | TGTGCCAGCAGCTACGCCCGGGGCCAGGGTGGGGAGGTCGAGCAGTACTTC